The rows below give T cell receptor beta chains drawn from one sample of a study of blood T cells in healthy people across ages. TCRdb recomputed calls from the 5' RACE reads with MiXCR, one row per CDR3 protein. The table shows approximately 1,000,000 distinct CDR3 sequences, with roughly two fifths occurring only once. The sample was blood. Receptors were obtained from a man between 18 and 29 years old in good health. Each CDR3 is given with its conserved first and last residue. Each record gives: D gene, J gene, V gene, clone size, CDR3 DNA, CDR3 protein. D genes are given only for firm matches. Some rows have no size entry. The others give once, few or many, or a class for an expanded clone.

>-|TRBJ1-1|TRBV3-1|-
TGTGCCAGCAGCCAAACGGAAACTGAAGCTTTCTTT
CASSQTETEAFF
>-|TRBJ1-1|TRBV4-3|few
TGCGTCAGCAGCCAAGATGGGCGGTTGAACGGGGAAGCTTTCTTT
CVSSQDGRLNGEAFF
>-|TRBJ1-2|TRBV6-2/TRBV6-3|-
TGTGCCAGCAGTTCCGCTTCGGCCAGGGGATTCTATGGCTACACCTTC
CASSSASARGFYGYTF
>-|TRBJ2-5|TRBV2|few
TGTGCCAGCAACGAGCAGGAAGAGACCCAGTACTTC
CASNEQEETQYF
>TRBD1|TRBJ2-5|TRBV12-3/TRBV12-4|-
TGTGCCAGCAGTGGACAGGGGGACGAGGAGACCCAGTACTTC
CASSGQGDEETQYF
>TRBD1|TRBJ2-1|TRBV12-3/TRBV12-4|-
TGTGCCAGCAGTCGTGACAGGGCGGTTGGGGAGACCCAGTTCTTC
CASSRDRAVGETQFF
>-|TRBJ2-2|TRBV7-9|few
TGTGCCAGCATCCCCCACTCAGCGAACACCGGGGAGCTGTTTTTT
CASIPHSANTGELFF
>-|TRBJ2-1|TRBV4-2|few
TGTGCCAGCAGCCAAGATCCTGGGGCGTGGGAGCAGTTCTTC
CASSQDPGAWEQFF
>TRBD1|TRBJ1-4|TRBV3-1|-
TGTGCCAGCAGCCGGCGACAGGGGACAACTAATGAAAAACTGTTTTTT
CASSRRQGTTNEKLFF
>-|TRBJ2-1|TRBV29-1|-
TGCAGCGTGTTGACGCCGTCCTCCTACAATGAGCAGTTCTTC
CSVLTPSSYNEQFF
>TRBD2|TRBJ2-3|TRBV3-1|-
TGTGCCAGCAGCCAAGATAAGGGACTAGATGGAGGCACAGATACGCAGTATTTT
CASSQDKGLDGGTDTQYF
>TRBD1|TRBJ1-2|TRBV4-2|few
TGTGCCAGCAGCCAGGAAAGGGGACAGGGGAACTATGGCTACACCTTC
CASSQERGQGNYGYTF
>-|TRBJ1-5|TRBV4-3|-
TGCGCCAGCAGCCAAGAATGGGCATTGATCAATCAGCCCCAGCATTTT
CASSQEWALINQPQHF
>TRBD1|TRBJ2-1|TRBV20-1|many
TGCAGTGCTGGGTACACAGGGGACGATGAGCAGTTCTTC
CSAGYTGDDEQFF
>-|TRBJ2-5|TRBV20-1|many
TGCAGTGCTGCCCAACCCCAAGCCCAAGAGACCCAGTACTTC
CSAAQPQAQETQYF
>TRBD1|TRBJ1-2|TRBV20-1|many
TGCAGTGCTAGCGGGACAGGGGGCAATGGCTACACCTTC
CSASGTGGNGYTF
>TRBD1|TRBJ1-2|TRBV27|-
TGTGCCAGCAGTCTATTCCGGGACAGGGACTATGGCTACACCTTC
CASSLFRDRDYGYTF